The clone carrying this TCR beta chain was seen repeatedly, ten times or more. Antigen unknown. During its preparation, the TCRbeta library received unique molecular identifiers. TCRdb re-analysed the PCR reads in MiXCR, keeping a single row per CDR3 protein. Of approximately 630,000 distinct CDR3 sequences listed, approximately 14% are singletons. The data originate from a study of T-cell reconstitution after alpha-beta-depleted transplantation in children. Overall study findings and caveats: It was reported that alpha-beta T cells came from several hundred expanded graft clones (about two months after transplant). Surviving thymic progenitors and recipient T cells were the source of high TCRbeta diversity at day 60 in some patients. A year post-transplant, T-cell counts and diversity derived mostly from newly produced T cells.

CDR1 and CDR2 from the germline V gene are SGHKS and YYEKEE (reference sequence). V was trimmed by 2 bases and J by 8 bases, leaving 11 bases between them. The CDR3 loop spans 13 amino acids. The sequence came from a girl aged 2 to 9 with congenital amegakaryocytic thrombocytopenia, due to receive a stem cell transplant. J is TRBJ2-1 and V is TRBV5-5, with a tentative D call TRBD1 (6 bases). The sample in question was PBMCs, obtained before TCRalphabeta/CD19-depleted stem cell transplant. As DNA, the CDR3 is TGTGCCAGCAGCTTACTACAGGGATATGAGCAGTTCTTC. Translation gives CASSLLQGYEQFF.